This entry lists 6 T cell receptor beta chains sequenced from one sample in a study of T cells after yellow fever vaccination. Via MiXCR, TCRdb re-called the 5' RACE reads, giving one row per CDR3 protein. The table has more than 350,000 distinct CDR3 sequences, around a tenth seen once. This specimen consisted of PBMCs, obtained on the day of the first yellow fever vaccination. These receptors originate from a man aged 18 to 30 who received the YFV17D yellow fever vaccine.

The CDR3 here is CASRADSSYNEQFF. CDR3 coding DNA: TGTGCCAGTAGGGCGGATAGCTCCTACAATGAGCAGTTCTTC. This chain joins TRBV19 and TRBJ2-1; D call uncertain. Germline V gives CDR1 LNHDA, CDR2 SQIVND (reference sequence). This CDR3 contains 14 residues. Between the trimmed V and J ends, which lost 6 bases and 0 bases, there was a span of 9 bases.

This clonotype has just a few counts. The genes are TRBV7-2 and TRBJ2-5; 11 bases match TRBD2. The CDR3 is made up of 14 amino acids. Germline CDR1 reads SGHTA; CDR2 reads FQGNSA. J lost 5 bases, V lost 4 bases, and 3 bases had no gene match. CDR3 coding DNA: TGTGCCAGCAGCTCTAGCGGGGGGTTCGAGACCCAGTACTTC. This gives the protein CASSSSGGFETQYF. Looking up the rest from reference TRBV7-2 and TRBJ2-5 gives the full variable domain: GAGVSQSPSNKVTEKGKDVELRCDPISGHTALYWYRQSLGQGLEFLIYFQGNSAPDKSGLPSDRFSAERTGGSVSTLTIQRTQQEDSAVYLCASSSSGGFETQYFGPGTRLLVL.

The V gene is TRBV25-1, the J gene TRBJ1-2; D gene uncertain. Per germline, CDR1 MGHDK and CDR2 SYGVNS. This CDR3 has 14 residues. V lost 4 bases, J lost 3 bases, and 12 bases lay in between. CDR3: CASSASAGDYGYTF. In DNA form, the CDR3 reads TGTGCCAGCAGTGCCTCAGCGGGAGACTATGGCTACACCTTC.

The sample holds a few counts of this clonotype. V gene TRBV18 combines with J gene TRBJ2-3; D remains ambiguous. Germline assignment: CDR1 KGHSH and CDR2 LQKENI. The ends were cut back, 0 bases at V and 4 bases at J, with 5 bases in the middle. This CDR3 spans 13 amino acids. CDR3 nucleotides: TGTGCCAGCTCACCACCTATGGCAGATACGCAGTATTTT. Translated, it gives CASSPPMADTQYF. Complete variable domain (other parts from reference TRBV18 and TRBJ2-3): NAGVMQNPRHLVRRRGQEARLRCSPMKGHSHVYWYRQLPEEGLKFMVYLQKENIIDESGMPKERFSAEFPKEGPSILRIQQVVRGDSAAYFCASSPPMADTQYFGPGTRLTVL.

The sample holds a few counts of this clonotype. This chain uses TRBV7-2 with TRBJ1-2; the D is unclear. The CDR3 length is 13 residues. Trimming took off 1 base at V and 8 bases at J, with 11 bases between the two ends. Germline V gene data show CDR1 as SGHTA and CDR2 as FQGNSA. The CDR3 region has the DNA TGTGCCAGCAGCTTAGGGGAGGGAAGAGGCTACACCTTC. Translation gives CASSLGEGRGYTF.

This clonotype turned up a few times. This chain uses TRBV12-3 or TRBV12-4 with TRBJ2-5; no clear D gene. This CDR3 is built from 15 residues. V gave up 6 bases and J gave up 3 bases, with 17 bases separating them. CDR3 region: CASRVGRAVEETQYF. The CDR3 DNA reads TGTGCCAGCAGGGTAGGAAGGGCCGTGGAAGAGACCCAGTACTTC.